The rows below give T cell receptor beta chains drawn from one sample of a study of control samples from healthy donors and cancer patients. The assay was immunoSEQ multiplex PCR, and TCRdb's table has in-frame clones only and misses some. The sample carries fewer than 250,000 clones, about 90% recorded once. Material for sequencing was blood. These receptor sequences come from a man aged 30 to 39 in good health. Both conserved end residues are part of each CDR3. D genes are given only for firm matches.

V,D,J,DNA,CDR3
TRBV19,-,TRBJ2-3,TGTGCCAGTAGTAGCCCTATCCTCATAGGGGCAGATACGCAGTATTTT,CASSSPILIGADTQYF
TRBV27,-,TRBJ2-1,TGTGCCAGCAGCCATAGCCCCCGGGGGTCATATAACAATGAGCAGTTCTTC,CASSHSPRGSYNNEQFF
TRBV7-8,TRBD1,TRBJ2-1,TGTGCCAGCAGCTACGACAGGGGGCCTATCGGTGAGCAGTTCTTC,CASSYDRGPIGEQFF
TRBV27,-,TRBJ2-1,TGTGCCAGCAGTTTGGGTATAGCCGGAAACAATGAGCAGTTCTTC,CASSLGIAGNNEQFF
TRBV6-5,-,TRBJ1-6,TGTGCCAGCAGCCACCCGGGCCTCAATTCACCCCTCCACTTT,CASSHPGLNSPLHF
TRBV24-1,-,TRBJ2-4,TGTGCCACCAGTGCCGGGAACGTGGACATTCAGTACTTC,CATSAGNVDIQYF
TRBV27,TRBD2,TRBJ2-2,TGTGCCAGCGCTAACGGGGGGGTTACCGGGGAGCTGTTTTTT,CASANGGVTGELFF
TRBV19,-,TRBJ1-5,TGTGCCAGTAGTATAGATTTTGTACGGGGTGAAAGTCAGCCCCAGCATTTT,CASSIDFVRGESQPQHF
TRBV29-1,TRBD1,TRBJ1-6,TGCAGCGCAAAACTGGCAGGGGGTATATATTCACCCCTCCACTTT,CSAKLAGGIYSPLHF
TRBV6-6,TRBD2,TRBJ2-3,TGTGCCACCACAATAGGACTAGCCGGGTCAGATACGCAGTATTTT,CATTIGLAGSDTQYF
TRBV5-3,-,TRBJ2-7,TGTGCCAGAAGCTTGAAGTCAGTCAGGTCCTACGAGCAGTACTTC,CARSLKSVRSYEQYF
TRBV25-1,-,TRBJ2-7,TGTGCCAGCAGTGAATATATCAGGACCGAGCAGTACTTC,CASSEYIRTEQYF
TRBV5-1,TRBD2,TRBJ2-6,TGCGCCAGCAGCCGCGGGGGGGCTGGGGCCAACGTCCTGACTTTC,CASSRGGAGANVLTF